This T cell receptor beta chain stems from a study of T cell responses to AZD1222 COVID-19 vaccine (dated by TCRdb to the early 2020s). About the investigation overall: A total of 230 or so trial participants underwent TCR sequencing, of whom about 210 received two doses of AZD1222 and around 26 received two doses of the MenACWY control vaccine. Trial participants were enrolled into age subgroups of 18-55, 56-69 and 70-plus years, which contained roughly 140, 27 and 60 TCR-sequenced participants, respectively.

The CDR3 runs 16 amino acids, cysteine and phenylalanine included. Of all the DNA, just the CDR3 is kept, 48 bases in frame from base 1. Between the V and J ends, shortened by 8 bases and 3 bases respectively, the junction contains 23 bases. Via the germline V gene, CDR1 is SNHLY and CDR2 FYNNEI. The research as a whole found: The 56-69-year group was small, and its depth increase did not reach significance, likely because of low power. The vaccine-associated CD4 TCRs covered the entire spike protein, and the dominant responses fell in regions 160-218 and 743-854. Conclusions about previously exposed vaccinees were limited because only five to seven AZD1222 recipients were SARS-CoV-2 seropositive at baseline. Epitopes outside the regions mutated in the B.1.351 and B.1.1.7 variants were reportedly recognized by nearly half of the unique spike-specific TCRs. No day 14 peak-response samples were available, so repertoires were characterized only after the peak T cell response. Participants were mostly white British, with more females than males. The authors suggested clonal diversity may have been underestimated. Spike-specific TCR breadth and depth rose significantly after two AZD1222 doses compared with day 0 and with MenACWY recipients.

The CDR3 regions of human TCRbeta chains were analyzed by immunosequencing. The authors' pipeline ran thus. TCRs in the repertoires were matched against a reference library of SARS-CoV-2-specific TCRs that had been generated with the MIRA antigen-specificity platform. Breadth was defined as the fraction of unique TCRs that were SARS-CoV-2-associated, and depth was defined as the fraction of total T cells that were SARS-CoV-2-associated. Using the MIRA data, each spike-specific TCR was assigned both to the spike region to which the TCR was reactive and to a CD4 or CD8 class. Log10-transformed breadth and depth values were compared by one-way ANOVA with Sidak's multiple comparisons tests. TCRdb re-hosts the immuneACCESS table, in-frame sequences only. Its copies lack some clones; in the studies checked, an unresolved V gene accounts for under half of them, and the cause for the rest is not known. Clone size and V and J calls were adopted from that table, with D and trimming inferred from the DNA. The sample has just over 150,000 clones on record, about 89% of them singletons. The ten largest clones represent just over 9% of the sample.

Explained via the paper, the time point label denotes: about 28 days (+/-7) after the second vaccine dose. AZD1222 recipients whose second dose came at about 4 weeks and those whose second dose came at about 12 weeks were combined into one group, since spike-specific TCR depth and breadth did not differ between the two schedules. The vaccinee samples were drawn from two UK trials, COV001 and COV002, one of which was a single-blind randomized controlled phase 2/3 trial testing AZD1222 (ChAdOx1 nCoV-19) in healthy adults. Trial participant PBMC samples were collected at day 0 and day 28 after the second dose for TCRbeta chain sequencing. This clone was counted once. Its binding antigen is unknown. Base qualities are missing; no much larger clone stands one base away.

The chain uses TRBV2 and TRBJ2-7, with the D gene not clear enough to name. This clonotype was obtained from an adult who received the AZD1222 COVID-19 vaccine. This sample comprised peripheral blood, obtained 28 days after the second AZD1222 dose. The nucleotides read TGTGCCAGCTTGGGGTTGGCCGCCGGAGTTGGCTACGAGCAGTACTTC. This codes for CASLGLAAGVGYEQYF.